The text below deals with one T cell receptor beta chain. Its target is unknown. This entry is derived from a study of cytomegalovirus exposure and HLA in healthy donors. Whole-study results and caveats: In a later analysis, V- and J-gene trimming of beta chains associated with a DCLRE1C missense variant, replicated independently. Prediction of most subjects' HLA-A and HLA-B alleles by TCR beta sequences was reportedly accurate.

The CDR3 sequence is 15 residues long. J was trimmed by 4 bases and V by 3 bases; bases with no gene match: 6. Germline CDR1 reads MNHEY; CDR2 reads SMNVEV (reference sequence). The PCR contained 60 Vbeta and 13 Jbeta primers. Authors' methods: In a later analysis, the count reached 75 million to 90 million unique TCR beta chains, with roughly 9.9 million shared. Sequencing was performed with immunoSEQ multiplex PCR; in TCRdb, only in-frame clones are kept and a portion is missing. The DNA was the basis for D and trimming; V, J and clone size are from that table. This sample's clone table lists roughly 100,000 clones.

Sequenced sample: PBMCs. The clonotype was recovered from a man in his forties or fifties in good health and CMV-seronegative. This chain joins TRBV27 and TRBJ1-5, with 7 bases that match TRBD1. DNA of the CDR3: TGTGCCAGCAGTTTTGCGTGGGACAGAAATCAGCCCCAGCATTTT. Protein sequence: CASSFAWDRNQPQHF.